These 9 T cell receptor beta chains were sequenced from one sample in a study of read filtering for tumor transcriptome and immune sequencing. This library used 300 to 450 ng RNA and molecular barcoded adaptors spanning alpha/delta and beta/gamma chains. TCRdb called the reads again in MiXCR, with one record for every CDR3 protein. Found here are roughly 41,000 distinct CDR3 sequences, about an eighth of them singletons; the top ten hold around 37%. The sequencing input was a population of CD138-negative cells sorted from bone marrow. The receptors originated from a donor over 35 with multiple myeloma.

Note on this clonotype: Sequence at one end of the junction differs from germline and may be a read error. V gene TRBV20-1 combines with J gene TRBJ2-7; D is perhaps TRBD2 (5 bases). CDR3 length: 13 residues. Germline loops: CDR1 DFQATT, CDR2 SNEGSKA (reference sequence). The DNA for the CDR3 is TGCAGTGCCTGGGAGAGTGGGAGCTACGAGCGGTACTTC. This gives the protein CSAWESGSYERYF.

This clonotype was seen a handful of times. This chain joins TRBV20-1 and TRBJ2-5; D may be TRBD1 or TRBD2 (5 bases each). V gave up 2 bases and J gave up 4 bases, with 14 bases separating them. The CDR3 totals 14 residues. In germline, CDR1 is DFQATT, CDR2 SNEGSKA (reference sequence). CDR3 nucleotides: TGCAGTGCTAGAACGGGACCCGCCCGAGAGACCCAGTACTTC. It encodes CSARTGPARETQYF.

Ten or more counts support this clonotype. The CDR3 is CSVELGVNSEQFF. The CDR3 coding sequence is TGCAGCGTTGAACTAGGGGTTAACAGTGAGCAGTTCTTC. This rearrangement joins TRBV29-1 to TRBJ2-1, with a tentative D call TRBD1 (5 bases). The length of the CDR3 is 13 residues. Germline values: CDR1 SQVTM, CDR2 ANQGSEA. Trimming took 2 bases from V and 9 from J, leaving 14 bases between them.

At least ten counts were recorded for this clonotype. The chain couples TRBV14 to TRBJ2-3; D uncertain. Germline V CDR1 and CDR2: SGHDN, FVKESK. Deletions cut 1 base from V and 0 bases from J, with 8 bases between. This CDR3 is 15 amino acids long. The CDR3 loop is CASSQAWVSTDTQYF. Here the CDR3 DNA reads TGTGCCAGCAGCCAAGCTTGGGTTAGCACAGATACGCAGTATTTT.

In its sample, this clonotype was seen many times. The chain employs TRBV27 and TRBJ2-1; a possible D gene is TRBD2 (5 bases). This CDR3 spans 11 amino acids. Germline V lookup: CDR1 MNHEY, CDR2 SMNVEV (reference sequence). The ends were cut back, 6 bases at V and 9 bases at J, with 9 bases in the middle. The CDR3 coding sequence is TGTGCCAGCAGCAAGAGCGGTGAGCAGTTCTTC. Protein sequence: CASSKSGEQFF.

Many counts were recorded for this clonotype. The V call is TRBV3-1, the J call TRBJ2-7; 8 bases are a match to TRBD1. There are 18 residues in the CDR3. Looked up from germline, CDR1 is LGHDT and CDR2 is YNNKEL (reference sequence). V shed 4 bases and J 0 bases; nucleotides not matched to a gene: 14. CDR3 residues: CASSLRQGLTRGSYEQYF. CDR3 sequence (DNA): TGTGCCAGCAGCCTAAGACAGGGGCTCACTCGGGGCTCCTACGAGCAGTACTTC.

Note on this clonotype: This probably arose from a read error, given a far larger clone one base away. The V gene is TRBV7-3, the J gene TRBJ2-1, with TRBD2 matching over 10 bases. The CDR3 sequence is 15 residues long. In germline, CDR1 is SGHTA, CDR2 FQGTGA. As DNA, the CDR3 is TGTGCCAACAGCTCACTAGCGGGATCCTACAATGAGCAGTTCTTC. The encoded protein is CANSSLAGSYNEQFF.

This clonotype was seen ten or more times. This chain connects TRBV19 to TRBJ2-1; 8 nucleotides align to TRBD1. Trimming cost V 1 base and J 7 bases; bases outside gene matches: 18. The CDR3 sequence is 19 residues long. The V gene's germline CDR1 is LNHDA and CDR2 SQIVND (reference sequence). The CDR3 DNA reads TGTGCCAGTAGTATAGTCCGGCTCGTGGACAGGGAAGGGAAAAATGAGCAGTTCTTC. Protein sequence: CASSIVRLVDREGKNEQFF.

This clonotype was seen many times. The chain links TRBV6-5 to TRBJ1-1; 8 bases match TRBD1. The germline CDR1 and CDR2 sequences are MNHEY and SVGAGI. CDR3 length: 13 residues. Trimming at V came to 7 bases and at J to 3 bases, leaving 4 bases not matched to a gene. CDR3 residues: CASTRQGYTEAFF. The CDR3 DNA follows: TGTGCCAGCACCAGACAGGGGTACACTGAAGCTTTCTTT.